A single sample is the source of the 23 T cell receptor beta chains below, sequenced in a study of blood T cell repertoires in COVID-19. Sequencing used immunoSEQ multiplex PCR; TCRdb keeps in-frame clones, though not all of them. Here the sample spans around 81,000 clones, around 80% being singletons. The sequenced material came from peripheral blood. These receptors all come from a human donor in a cohort sampled during active COVID-19.

The V and J genes are TRBV5-6 and TRBJ1-4, with 8 bases that match TRBD1. V was clipped by 4 bases and J by 8 bases; unmatched bases: 10. CDR3 size: 15 residues. From germline, CDR1 is SGHDT and CDR2 YYEEEE. The CDR3 nucleotides are TGTGCCAGCAGCGCATCACAGGGGGTCCGAGAAAAACTGTTTTTT. Protein sequence: CASSASQGVREKLFF.

The chain recombines TRBV7-9 with TRBJ2-7; TRBD2 is a possible D gene (7 bases). The germline V gene has CDR1 SEHNR and CDR2 FQNEAQ (reference sequence). The CDR3 runs 13 residues. V was pared by 8 bases and J by 6 bases, with 17 bases between. CDR3 amino acids: CASYGGGVSEQYF. CDR3 nucleotides: TGTGCCAGCTACGGAGGGGGGGTCAGCGAGCAGTACTTC.

The chain recombines TRBV5-1 with TRBJ2-3; D is unresolved. The germline V gene encodes CDR1 SGHRS and CDR2 YFSETQ. This CDR3 has 14 amino acids. V was trimmed by 0 bases and J by 6 bases, leaving 11 bases between them. The CDR3 is CASSLDSRQDTQYF. The CDR3 coding sequence is TGCGCCAGCAGCTTGGATTCTCGCCAGGATACGCAGTATTTT.

The chain carries TRBV7-9 and TRBJ2-5; 9 nucleotides match TRBD2. The germline V gene encodes CDR1 SEHNR and CDR2 FQNEAQ (reference sequence). V lost 1 base, J lost 2 bases, and 5 bases stayed unmatched. The CDR3 length is 16 residues. As DNA, the CDR3 is TGTGCCAGCAGCTTAGGGTCAGCGGGGGGACAAGAGACCCAGTACTTC. Protein sequence: CASSLGSAGGQETQYF.

The gene calls are TRBV27 and TRBJ1-4; no clear D gene. The CDR3 contains 14 residues. V was trimmed by 4 bases and J by 0 bases, leaving 6 bases between them. The germline gives CDR1 MNHEY, CDR2 SMNVEV (reference sequence). The DNA for the CDR3 is TGTGCCAGCAGTTCCCCTGCAACTAATGAAAAACTGTTTTTT. This encodes CASSSPATNEKLFF. Complete variable domain (other parts from reference TRBV27 and TRBJ1-4): EAQVTQNPRYLITVTGKKLTVTCSQNMNHEYMSWYRQDPGLGLRQIYYSMNVEVTDKGDVPEGYKVSRKEKRNFPLILESPSPNQTSLYFCASSSPATNEKLFFGSGTQLSVL.

The chain recombines TRBV5-1 with TRBJ1-4, with D perhaps TRBD1 (6 bases). There are 14 residues in the CDR3. In germline, CDR1 is SGHRS, CDR2 YFSETQ. V gave up 4 bases and J gave up 3 bases, with 10 bases separating them. In nucleotides, the CDR3 is TGCGCCAGCAGCATCAGGGGCCCTAATGAAAAACTGTTTTTT. It yields the protein CASSIRGPNEKLFF. Full variable domain (outside the CDR3, taken from reference TRBV5-1 and TRBJ1-4): KAGVTQTPRYLIKTRGQQVTLSCSPISGHRSVSWYQQTPGQGLQFLFEYFSETQRNKGNFPGRFSGRQFSNSRSEMNVSTLELGDSALYLCASSIRGPNEKLFFGSGTQLSVL.

V usage is TRBV5-6 and J usage is TRBJ1-2, with TRBD1 matching 9 bases. This CDR3 has 15 amino acids. Germline V gives CDR1 SGHDT, CDR2 YYEEEE. The V segment lost 2 bases and the J segment 5 bases; nucleotides outside the gene matches: 7. CDR3 sequence (DNA): TGTGCCAGCAGCTTTCTCGGCGGGACAGGGTATGGCTACACCTTC. It codes for CASSFLGGTGYGYTF. The whole variable domain, filled in from reference TRBV5-6 and TRBJ1-2, reads DAGVTQSPTHLIKTRGQQVTLRCSPKSGHDTVSWYQQALGQGPQFIFQYYEEEERQRGNFPDRFSGHQFPNYSSELNVNALLLGDSALYLCASSFLGGTGYGYTFGSGTRLTVV.

A few counts support this clone. The rearrangement links TRBV21-1 to TRBJ2-3; no check of the table's D call, TRBD1, against the DNA was made. TRBV21-1 is a listed pseudogene. The CDR3 covers 12 residues. CDR3 amino acids: CASRFSADTQYF. The DNA of the CDR3 is TGTGCCAGCAGGTTCTCAGCAGATACGCAGTATTTT.

The chain joins TRBV10-1 to TRBJ2-1, with D possibly TRBD2 on 6 matching bases. This CDR3 contains 16 residues. Looked up from germline, CDR1 is WNHNN and CDR2 is SYGVQD (reference sequence). The V gene lost 4 bases and the J gene lost 3 bases, with 16 bases spanning the gap. CDR3 residues: CASSGGTYEGYNEQFF. The CDR3 bases are TGCGCCAGCAGTGGGGGGACTTACGAGGGCTACAATGAGCAGTTCTTC.

This clone was observed once. The V gene is TRBV4-1, the J gene TRBJ2-7, with 11 bases aligning to TRBD1. Germline CDR1 MGHRA, CDR2 YSYEKL. The CDR3 runs to 15 residues. Trimming cost V 2 bases and J 2 bases; bases outside gene matches: 2. DNA for the CDR3: TGCGCCAGCAGCCAACCGGGACAGGGGGCCTACGAGCAGTACTTC. It is translated as CASSQPGQGAYEQYF.

This sequence joins TRBV2 and TRBJ1-2; 8 nucleotides line up with TRBD1. CDR3 size: 14 residues. Germline V lookup: CDR1 SNHLY, CDR2 FYNNEI. V dropped 4 bases and J dropped 8; count of bases not matched to a gene: 9. The CDR3 region has the DNA TGTGCCAGCAGTGGGGACAGGCCCTCGGGCGGCTACACCTTC. Translation: CASSGDRPSGGYTF. Together with reference TRBV2 and TRBJ1-2, the CDR3 gives the full variable domain: EPEVTQTPSHQVTQMGQEVILRCVPISNHLYFYWYRQILGQKVEFLVSFYNNEISEKSEIFDDQFSVERPDGSNFTLKIRSTKLEDSAMYFCASSGDRPSGGYTFGSGTRLTVV.

The V gene is TRBV6-5, the J gene TRBJ2-7; 7 nucleotides line up with TRBD2. Germline V gene data show CDR1 as MNHEY and CDR2 as SVGAGI. This CDR3 has 14 residues. The J segment lost 2 bases and the V segment lost 4 bases, leaving 5 bases of the junction unmatched. The CDR3 sequence is CASSWASGPYEQYF. The CDR3 DNA reads as TGTGCCAGCAGTTGGGCTAGCGGCCCCTACGAGCAGTACTTC.

The chain combines TRBV10-2 with TRBJ1-1; 8 bases align to TRBD1. CDR3 length equals 13 residues. Germline CDR1 WSHSY, CDR2 SAAADI. With V trimmed by 6 bases and J by 2 bases, 2 bases remained unmatched. As DNA, the CDR3 is TGCGCCAGCAGCACAGGGGGTAACACTGAAGCTTTCTTT. It specifies CASSTGGNTEAFF.

The V and J genes are TRBV19 and TRBJ1-6; TRBD1 matches 7 bases. Germline-derived CDR1 and CDR2 are LNHDA and SQIVND (reference sequence). Germline trimming cut 3 bases from V and 7 bases from J; bases unmatched to any gene: 9. The CDR3 is 16 amino acids. The CDR3 here is CASSIPPGQRNSPLHF. CDR3 coding DNA: TGTGCCAGTAGTATTCCACCGGGACAGAGAAATTCACCCCTCCACTTT. Combining the CDR3 with reference TRBV19 and TRBJ1-6 gives the whole variable domain DGGITQSPKYLFRKEGQNVTLSCEQNLNHDAMYWYRQDPGQGLRLIYYSQIVNDFQKGDIAEGYSVSREKKESFPLTVTSAQKNPTAFYLCASSIPPGQRNSPLHFGNGTRLTVT.

The J gene is TRBJ2-2, the V gene TRBV13, with D maybe TRBD1 (6 bases). This CDR3 contains 16 residues. The germline CDR1 and CDR2 sequences are PRHDT and FYEKMQ (reference sequence). Trimming removed 5 bases from V and 6 bases from J, with 19 bases in between. Here the CDR3 reads CASSQTGTFGAGELFF. In nucleotides, the CDR3 is TGTGCCAGCAGCCAAACAGGGACCTTCGGTGCCGGGGAGCTGTTTTTT.

The CDR3 DNA reads TGTGCCAGCAGTTTGTACAGGGGCCATAATTCACCCCTCCACTTT. Translating gives CASSLYRGHNSPLHF. The chain couples TRBV27 to TRBJ1-6; TRBD1 matches 7 bases. CDR3 length: 15 residues. Germline assignment: CDR1 MNHEY and CDR2 SMNVEV (reference sequence). J was trimmed by 5 bases and V by 3 bases; bases with no gene match: 4.

J is TRBJ2-7 and V is TRBV18; D is perhaps TRBD1 (6 bases). Trimming removed 6 bases at V and 2 bases at J, with 14 bases between. Germline V lookup: CDR1 KGHSH, CDR2 LQKENI. The CDR3 covers 14 residues. The chain's CDR3 is CASSHHRDTYEQYF. For the CDR3, the DNA is TGTGCCAGCTCTCACCACAGGGACACCTACGAGCAGTACTTC.

The chain uses TRBV11-2 and TRBJ2-1; a possible D gene is TRBD1 (5 bases). CDR1 and CDR2 (germline): SGHAT, FQNNGV. The V end lost 5 bases, the J end lost 0 bases, and 11 bases lay between the germline ends. The CDR3 has 15 residues. CDR3 sequence (DNA): TGTGCCAGCAGCCCGGACACCAGCTCCTACAATGAGCAGTTCTTC. This gives the protein CASSPDTSSYNEQFF. The complete variable domain, with remaining parts taken from reference TRBV11-2 and TRBJ2-1, reads EAGVAQSPRYKIIEKRQSVAFWCNPISGHATLYWYQQILGQGPKLLIQFQNNGVVDDSQLPKDRFSAERLKGVDSTLKIQPAKLEDSAVYLCASSPDTSSYNEQFFGPGTRLTVL.

CDR3 bases: TGTGCCAGCAGTTTATTACAGGGGGGGAGTAGGTCCTACGAGCAGTACTTC. The encoded protein is CASSLLQGGSRSYEQYF. The rearrangement uses TRBV27 and TRBJ2-7; D possibly corresponds to TRBD1 (8 bases). The CDR3 consists of 17 residues. Germline CDR1 MNHEY, CDR2 SMNVEV (reference sequence). V was clipped by 1 base and J by 1 base, with 17 bases between them.

The chain combines TRBV10-3 with TRBJ1-5; possible D gene TRBD1, 6 bases. The CDR3 consists of 17 residues. CDR1 is ENHRY and CDR2 is SYGVKD in the germline V gene. Trimming took 2 bases from V and 0 from J, leaving 14 bases between them. This CDR3 reads CAISEGDISYSNQPQHF. DNA of the CDR3: TGTGCCATCAGTGAGGGGGACATCTCCTATAGCAATCAGCCCCAGCATTTT.

J is TRBJ1-6 and V is TRBV24-1; D is unresolved. Trimming took 9 bases from V and 7 from J, leaving 21 bases between them. This CDR3 spans 16 amino acids. The germline V gene has CDR1 KGHDR and CDR2 SFDVKD. The CDR3 sequence is CATYLIRGIINSPLHF. The CDR3 DNA reads TGTGCCACCTACCTAATCCGGGGTATCATAAATTCACCCCTCCACTTT.

The rearrangement joins TRBV7-3 to TRBJ1-6; 7 positions agree with TRBD1. In germline, CDR1 is SGHTA, CDR2 FQGTGA. CDR3 length equals 14 residues. The J segment lost 6 bases and the V segment lost 5 bases, leaving 4 bases of the junction unmatched. DNA for the CDR3: TGTGCCAGCAGCAAGGGGACAGCTAATTCACCCCTCCACTTT. This codes for CASSKGTANSPLHF.

The V gene is TRBV27, the J gene TRBJ2-6; 10 nucleotides agree with TRBD1. The trim removed 6 bases at V and 1 base at J, leaving 9 bases unmatched. CDR1 and CDR2 (germline): MNHEY, SMNVEV (reference sequence). CDR3 length: 18 residues. Here the CDR3 reads CASRQTGTGVSGANVLTF. CDR3 bases: TGTGCCAGCAGACAAACCGGGACAGGGGTTTCTGGGGCCAACGTCCTGACTTTC.